What follows is one TCR beta chain and its context. The CDR3 loop spans 13 amino acids. The germline V gene has CDR1 SQVTM and CDR2 ANQGSEA. TCRdb re-called the 5' RACE reads, yielding one record per CDR3 amino acid sequence without DNA. The listing records about 330,000 distinct CDR3 sequences. The sample comes from a study of monozygotic twins with inflammatory bowel disease. The sequence was collected from a human donor with ulcerative colitis or Crohn's disease, or a healthy co-twin of an affected twin (not recorded which). Sequencing was carried out using blood. The J gene is TRBJ2-5, the V gene TRBV29-1; checking the TCRdb D call of TRBD2 is not possible without DNA. The CDR3 sequence is CSVELASGGTQYF. Looking up the rest from reference TRBV29-1 and TRBJ2-5 gives the full variable domain: SAVISQKPSRDICQRGTSLTIQCQVDSQVTMMFWYRQQPGQSLTLIATANQGSEATYESGFVIDKFPISRPNLTFSTLTVSNMSPEDSSIYLCSVELASGGTQYFGPGTRLLVL.